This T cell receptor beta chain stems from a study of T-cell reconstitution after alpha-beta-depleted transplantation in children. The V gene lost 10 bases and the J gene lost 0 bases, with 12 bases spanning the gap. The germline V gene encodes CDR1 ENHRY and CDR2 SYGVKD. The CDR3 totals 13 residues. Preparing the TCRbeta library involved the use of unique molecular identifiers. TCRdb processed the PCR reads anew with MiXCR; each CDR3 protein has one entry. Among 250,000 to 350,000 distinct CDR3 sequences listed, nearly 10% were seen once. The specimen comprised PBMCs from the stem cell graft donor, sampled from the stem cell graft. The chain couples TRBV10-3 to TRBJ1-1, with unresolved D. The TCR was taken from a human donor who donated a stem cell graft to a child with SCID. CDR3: CATEVGVNTEAFF. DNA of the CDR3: TGTGCCACAGAAGTTGGGGTGAACACTGAAGCTTTCTTT.